This paragraph reports one T cell receptor beta chain. The target antigen is unknown. Relative to the germline gene, one junction end is altered; a read error may explain this. TCR beta cDNA was made from 450 to 550 ng total RNA with a constant-region primer. Three-round nested multiplex PCR performed with slightly modified ARM-PCR produced the TCR beta libraries. Investigators reported that the first two PCR rounds, at roughly 10 cycles each, used TRBV1-TRBV30 forward primers with a C-beta reverse primer. TCRdb reanalysed the multiplex PCR reads using MiXCR and keeps one entry per CDR3 protein. The profile covers 100,000 or so distinct CDR3 sequences, with approximately 82% appearing a single time and about a fifth taken by the ten largest. Extraction of RNA together with DNA used 20-30 mg of unsorted bulk tissue. The entry originates in a study of tumor-infiltrating lymphocytes in primary liver carcinoma. Whole-study context: All lesions had stage T1-T3 N0M0 and roughly 4 to 11 cm widths. Study-level findings and limits: In tumor-adjacent and tumor-blood pairs, overlap was lower than in tumor region pairs.

Germline CDR1 reads SQVTM; CDR2 reads ANQGSEA. CDR3 size: 12 residues. The sample was liver tumor tissue from sampling region 3. Subset given: tumor region T3, left-lateral pole. This receptor was identified in a man aged 35-49 years with primary liver carcinoma and hepatitis B virus infection. The rearrangement uses TRBV29-1 and TRBJ2-2; D might be TRBD1 (6 bases). The CDR3 nucleotides read TGTATAGGTACCCAGGGGTCCGGGGAGCTGTTTTTT. Its protein is CIGTQGSGELFF.